What follows are 7 T cell receptor beta chains derived from one specimen sequenced in a study of T cell responses to AZD1222 COVID-19 vaccine. Assay used: immunoSEQ multiplex PCR; TCRdb lists only in-frame clones, some missing. This sample has approximately 130,000 clones, with approximately 86% found just once. The sequenced sample was peripheral blood, obtained 28 days after the second AZD1222 dose. The receptors come from an adult who received the AZD1222 COVID-19 vaccine.

The rearrangement links TRBV5-1 to TRBJ2-2, with 7 nucleotides matching TRBD2. V lost 10 bases and J lost 3; bases outside the gene matches: 9. This CDR3 spans 14 amino acids. The germline CDR1 and CDR2 sequences are SGHRS and YFSETQ. The CDR3 sequence: CACGSREDTGELFF. The CDR3 DNA follows: TGCGCCTGCGGGAGCAGGGAGGACACCGGGGAGCTGTTTTTT.

The chain uses TRBV6-5 and TRBJ2-2, with TRBD2 matching over 7 bases. The CDR3 sequence is 15 residues long. The V gene's germline CDR1 is MNHEY and CDR2 SVGAGI. Unmatched junction bases numbered 1, after V lost 2 bases and J lost 1 base. The CDR3 DNA follows: TGTGCCAGCAGTTACGGCGGGGGGAACACCGGGGAGCTGTTTTTT. It specifies CASSYGGGNTGELFF.

CDR3 region: CASNRDAGNYGYTF. As DNA, the CDR3 is TGTGCCAGCAACCGGGACGCAGGGAACTATGGCTACACCTTC. The chain uses TRBV6-5 and TRBJ1-2; possible D gene TRBD1, 5 bases. Germline V gene lookup returns CDR1 MNHEY and CDR2 SVGAGI. Trimming pared 7 bases from V and 2 bases from J, leaving 14 bases between. The CDR3 is 14 amino acids.

CDR3 residues: CASSFRADTEAFF. CDR3 in DNA: TGTGCCAGCAGCTTCAGGGCGGACACTGAAGCTTTCTTT. This rearrangement joins TRBV7-9 to TRBJ1-1; possibly TRBD1 for D (5 bases). Germline V gives CDR1 SEHNR, CDR2 FQNEAQ (reference sequence). The CDR3 runs 13 residues. Trimming took 3 bases from V and 3 from J, leaving 8 bases between them.

The chain recombines TRBV4-2 with TRBJ2-1, with TRBD2 matching 15 bases. The V segment lost 2 bases and the J segment 8 bases; nucleotides outside the gene matches: 19. CDR3 size: 21 residues. CDR1 LGHNA and CDR2 YNFKEQ come from the germline V gene. CDR3 nucleotide sequence: TGTGCCAGCAGCCAACGCGGGACTAGCGGGGGGCCATGGGCCGTTTACGATGAGCAGTTCTTC. It yields the protein CASSQRGTSGGPWAVYDEQFF.

V usage is TRBV27 and J usage is TRBJ1-5, with D uncertain. This CDR3 has 14 amino acids. Trimming left V 1 base short and J 6 bases short, with 10 bases between. Germline V gene sequence: CDR1 MNHEY, CDR2 SMNVEV (reference sequence). DNA for the CDR3: TGTGCCAGCAGTTTATTTAGATCGAGTCAGCCCCAGCATTTT. It codes for CASSLFRSSQPQHF.

The gene calls are TRBV19 and TRBJ2-1; D may be TRBD2 (5 bases). CDR3 length: 16 residues. Germline loops: CDR1 LNHDA, CDR2 SQIVND (reference sequence). V was clipped by 3 bases and J by 4 bases, with 16 bases between them. The CDR3 sequence is CASSIPSGSWYNEQFF. CDR3 bases: TGTGCCAGTAGTATCCCCTCGGGGTCCTGGTACAATGAGCAGTTCTTC. The full variable domain, rest sourced from reference TRBV19 and TRBJ2-1, is DGGITQSPKYLFRKEGQNVTLSCEQNLNHDAMYWYRQDPGQGLRLIYYSQIVNDFQKGDIAEGYSVSREKKESFPLTVTSAQKNPTAFYLCASSIPSGSWYNEQFFGPGTRLTVL.